This TCR beta chain was retrieved from a study of cytomegalovirus exposure and HLA in healthy donors. This CDR3 has 15 residues. Germline loops: CDR1 KGHSH, CDR2 LQKENI. V dropped 1 base and J dropped 1 base, with 9 bases sitting between them. Sequenced by immunoSEQ multiplex PCR; TCRdb stores in-frame clones only, minus some. Among fewer than 120,000 clones listed, roughly 89% were seen once. Comments on this clone: The antigen remains unidentified.

Donors came from a validation cohort of about 120 subjects, distinct from the first 666-subject cohort. The study, taken as a whole, reports: The classifier was said to identify cytomegalovirus status with high specificity and sensitivity. Testing in vitro showed a few CMV-associated chains specific for CMV antigens. In the 120 validation repertoires, a later analysis found that first-cohort TCR clusters tended to co-occur.

The sample taken for sequencing was PBMCs. J is TRBJ2-3 and V is TRBV18, with D perhaps TRBD2 (6 bases). The source of this sequence is a woman aged 18-29 years in good health and CMV-seronegative. CDR3 loop: CASSPRRGRTDTQYF. DNA of the CDR3: TGTGCCAGCTCACCACGGCGGGGTCGCACAGATACGCAGTATTTT.